One sample yielded the 24 T cell receptor beta chains listed below, sequenced in a study of OX40 agonist ivuxolimab in advanced cancers. Profiled with immunoSEQ multiplex PCR; TCRdb holds only in-frame clones, not every one. The sample has around 79,000 clones; 92% are singletons. Specimen: CD4+ or CD8+ T cells sorted from blood, collected in a trial of the OX40 agonist ivuxolimab. The receptors derive from an adult with an advanced solid tumor such as melanoma, head and neck, liver or kidney cancer.

Of note for this clone: This sample includes further DNA sequences coding for the same CDR3. This chain uses TRBV19 with TRBJ1-1; 7 bases are a match to TRBD1. After removal of 3 bases from V and 4 bases from J, the junction contained 5 bases not matched to a gene. Per the germline V gene, CDR1 is LNHDA and CDR2 is SQIVND (reference sequence). The CDR3 has 14 residues. The CDR3 coding sequence is TGTGCCAGTAGTATCGGGACAGAGGTCACTGAAGCTTTCTTT. Translation: CASSIGTEVTEAFF.

This rearrangement joins TRBV5-5 to TRBJ1-1; tentative D call: TRBD1 (6 bases). The germline V and J ends were trimmed by 0 bases and 10 bases, with 13 bases remaining between them. Per germline, CDR1 SGHKS and CDR2 YYEKEE (reference sequence). The CDR3 loop spans 13 amino acids. In nucleotides, the CDR3 is TGTGCCAGCAGCTTGGGGCAGGGGACGGTAGCTTTCTTT. This translates into CASSLGQGTVAFF. Full variable domain (outside the CDR3, taken from reference TRBV5-5 and TRBJ1-1): DAGVTQSPTHLIKTRGQQVTLRCSPISGHKSVSWYQQVLGQGPQFIFQYYEKEERGRGNFPDRFSARQFPNYSSELNVNALLLGDSALYLCASSLGQGTVAFFGQGTRLTVV.

The chain joins TRBV19 to TRBJ1-1; D remains ambiguous. The V end was cut by 7 bases, the J end by 10 bases, with 16 bases between. CDR1 is LNHDA, CDR2 SQIVND, per germline (reference sequence). The CDR3 totals 12 residues. The CDR3 DNA follows: TGTGCCAGTAATCGGGGTCCTCTGGGAGCTTTCTTT. It yields the protein CASNRGPLGAFF.

The V and J genes are TRBV27 and TRBJ1-4; tentative D call: TRBD1 (5 bases). The CDR3 length is 13 residues. The V gene lost 1 base and the J gene lost 11 bases, with 11 bases spanning the gap. Germline V gene sequence: CDR1 MNHEY, CDR2 SMNVEV (reference sequence). In DNA, the CDR3 is TGTGCCAGCAGTTTATACCGGGGGTCGAAACTGTTTTTT. This translates into CASSLYRGSKLFF. Filled out from reference TRBV27 and TRBJ1-4, the complete variable domain reads EAQVTQNPRYLITVTGKKLTVTCSQNMNHEYMSWYRQDPGLGLRQIYYSMNVEVTDKGDVPEGYKVSRKEKRNFPLILESPSPNQTSLYFCASSLYRGSKLFFGSGTQLSVL.

Concerning this clone itself: This sample includes further DNA sequences coding for the same CDR3. The chain couples TRBV13 to TRBJ2-7, with D unresolved. The germline V gene encodes CDR1 PRHDT and CDR2 FYEKMQ (reference sequence). The CDR3 covers 13 residues. V lost 1 base, J lost 3 bases, and 7 bases lay in between. CDR3 in DNA: TGTGCCAGCAGCTTAGAGGGCAGCTACGAGCAGTACTTC. Its translation: CASSLEGSYEQYF.

This chain links TRBV5-4 with TRBJ2-1; D is unresolved. CDR3 length equals 13 residues. CDR1 and CDR2 (germline): SGHNT, YYREEE (reference sequence). With 3 bases removed from V and 6 bases from J, the gap between germline ends came to 10 bases. The CDR3 DNA reads TGTGCCAGCAGCTCCGACGGTACCAATGAGCAGTTCTTC. Translation: CASSSDGTNEQFF.

V usage is TRBV30 and J usage is TRBJ2-7; D gene ambiguous. This CDR3 is 13 amino acids long. The ends were cut back, 1 base at V and 7 bases at J, with 14 bases in the middle. The germline CDR1 and CDR2 sequences are GTSNPN and SVGIG (reference sequence). CDR3 sequence: CAWSEEFFGEQYF. For the CDR3, the DNA is TGTGCCTGGAGTGAAGAGTTTTTTGGGGAGCAGTACTTC.

The gene calls are TRBV7-3 and TRBJ1-2; D not resolved. Germline CDR1 is SGHTA and CDR2 is FQGTGA. The CDR3 runs 16 residues. V lost 5 bases and J 0 bases, leaving 16 bases between the germline ends. The chain's CDR3 is CASSPSGGMANYGYTF. The CDR3 DNA follows: TGTGCCAGCAGCCCTAGCGGAGGCATGGCTAACTATGGCTACACCTTC.

This rearrangement joins TRBV6-5 to TRBJ2-7; D unresolved. CDR3 length: 13 amino acids. The germline V and J ends were trimmed by 0 bases and 5 bases, with 8 bases remaining between them. Germline CDR1 MNHEY, CDR2 SVGAGI. The DNA of the CDR3 is TGTGCCAGCAGTTACTCCGGGTCTGACGAGCAGTACTTC. Amino acids: CASSYSGSDEQYF.

This chain links TRBV30 with TRBJ2-7, with 7 bases matching TRBD1. CDR3 length: 14 residues. V dropped 0 bases and J dropped 6; count of bases not matched to a gene: 8. CDR1 GTSNPN and CDR2 SVGIG come from the germline V gene (reference sequence). CDR3 sequence reads: CAWSVGQGDSEQYF. The CDR3 bases are TGTGCCTGGAGTGTGGGTCAGGGGGATTCCGAGCAGTACTTC.

V is TRBV30 and J is TRBJ1-5; D uncertain. Trimming pared 1 base from V and 2 bases from J, leaving 9 bases between. CDR3 size: 14 residues. The germline CDR1 and CDR2 sequences are GTSNPN and SVGIG (reference sequence). Written as DNA, the CDR3 is TGTGCCTGGAGTGGGAGTGCGGGCAATCAGCCCCAGCATTTT. It specifies CAWSGSAGNQPQHF.

The genes are TRBV6-6 and TRBJ1-2, with D maybe TRBD1 (5 bases). The V and J ends lost 5 bases and 0 bases respectively, with 16 bases between them. This CDR3 is 16 amino acids long. Germline assignment: CDR1 MNHNY and CDR2 SVGAGI (reference sequence). CDR3 DNA sequence: TGTGCCAGCAGTCTCGACAGTCGGGCGGCTAACTATGGCTACACCTTC. This codes for CASSLDSRAANYGYTF.

The genes are TRBV19 and TRBJ1-2; D call uncertain. Looked up from germline, CDR1 is LNHDA and CDR2 is SQIVND (reference sequence). The length of the CDR3 is 13 residues. Trimming took off 3 bases at V and 4 bases at J, with 9 bases between the two ends. In DNA, the CDR3 is TGTGCCAGTAGTATGGGAGAGGGCTATGGCTACACCTTC. Encoded protein: CASSMGEGYGYTF.

The V call is TRBV6-5, the J call TRBJ2-2, with D unresolved. CDR1 is MNHEY and CDR2 is SVGAGI in the germline V gene. The CDR3 covers 14 residues. V lost 0 bases to trimming and J lost 6 bases, with 8 bases between them. CDR3 loop: CASSYSRVAGELFF. DNA of the CDR3: TGTGCCAGCAGTTACTCGAGAGTCGCCGGGGAGCTGTTTTTT.

The chain carries TRBV27 and TRBJ2-7; no clear D. Trimming removed 6 bases at V and 2 bases at J, with 11 bases between. The CDR3 is 13 residues long. The germline V gene encodes CDR1 MNHEY and CDR2 SMNVEV (reference sequence). The CDR3 is CASSLTVTYEQYF. The CDR3 coding sequence is TGTGCCAGCAGCCTGACGGTCACCTACGAGCAGTACTTC.

The rearrangement uses TRBV7-9 and TRBJ2-5; no clear D. This CDR3 contains 12 residues. The germline gives CDR1 SEHNR, CDR2 FQNEAQ (reference sequence). Trimming pared 3 bases from V and 3 bases from J, leaving 5 bases between. Here the CDR3 reads CASSLWEETQYF. In nucleotides, the CDR3 is TGTGCCAGCAGCTTGTGGGAAGAGACCCAGTACTTC.

This clone was detected only once. The chain is built from TRBV15 and TRBJ2-1; 8 nucleotides agree with TRBD1. This CDR3 comprises 18 residues. The germline V gene encodes CDR1 LNHNV and CDR2 YYDKDF (reference sequence). V gave up 5 bases and J gave up 2 bases; unmatched junction bases: 14. DNA of the CDR3: TGTGCCACCAGCCCCCCAGGGGGCAGTCTTAGTCCCTACAATGAGCAGTTCTTC. Its translation: CATSPPGGSLSPYNEQFF.

The chain recombines TRBV5-1 with TRBJ2-7; D uncertain. The CDR3 loop spans 13 amino acids. V lost 5 bases and J 0 bases, leaving 9 bases between the germline ends. The germline gives CDR1 SGHRS, CDR2 YFSETQ. The CDR3 here is CASRIMDSYEQYF. CDR3 nucleotides: TGCGCCAGCAGAATTATGGACTCCTACGAGCAGTACTTC.

V gene TRBV5-6 combines with J gene TRBJ2-4; D may be TRBD2 (5 bases). V was pared by 2 bases and J by 9 bases, with 12 bases between. The CDR3 is made up of 13 amino acids. Per germline, CDR1 SGHDT and CDR2 YYEEEE. CDR3 in amino acids: CASSFSGEGIQYF. The CDR3 region has the DNA TGTGCCAGCAGCTTTTCCGGGGAAGGCATTCAGTACTTC.

The V call is TRBV29-1, the J call TRBJ2-7; 12 nucleotides agree with TRBD2. The CDR3 is 17 residues long. The ends lost 0 bases at V and 1 base at J; junction bases unmatched: 7. Germline CDR1 and CDR2: SQVTM and ANQGSEA. CDR3 in DNA: TGCAGCGTTGAAGATGACCTAGCGGGGGGGCAGTCCTACGAGCAGTACTTC. Residues: CSVEDDLAGGQSYEQYF.

CDR3 in DNA: TGTGCCAGCAGCCCTGTCCTAGGGCTTCAGCGGAGTGAGCAGTTCTTC. Encoded protein: CASSPVLGLQRSEQFF. The chain has TRBV7-9 and TRBJ2-1; possible D gene TRBD2, 5 bases. Germline assignment: CDR1 SEHNR and CDR2 FQNEAQ (reference sequence). This CDR3 is 16 amino acids long. Trimming pared 5 bases from V and 9 bases from J, leaving 23 bases between.

Written as DNA, the CDR3 is TGTGCCAGCAGCTCACCGGGCACGAGGACCCCGGGGGCCGGGGAGCTGTTTTTT. Protein: CASSSPGTRTPGAGELFF. The chain links TRBV11-3 to TRBJ2-2; TRBD2 might be the D (6 bases). The CDR3 consists of 18 residues. Germline lookup yields CDR1 SGHNT and CDR2 YENEEA. The V end lost 4 bases, the J end lost 6 bases, and 24 bases lay between the germline ends.

The rearrangement uses TRBV4-1 and TRBJ2-7; 9 nucleotides agree with TRBD2. The length of the CDR3 is 15 residues. The V gene end was trimmed by 3 bases and the J gene end by 0 bases; junction bases not matched to a gene: 3. CDR1 is MGHRA, CDR2 YSYEKL, per germline. The CDR3, as DNA: TGCGCCAGCAGCCACCAAGCGGGGGGCTCCTACGAGCAGTACTTC. It yields the protein CASSHQAGGSYEQYF.

This sequence joins TRBV6-4 and TRBJ2-5; 9 bases match TRBD2. V was clipped by 2 bases and J by 4 bases; unmatched bases: 5. The CDR3 totals 15 residues. Germline loops: CDR1 MRHNA, CDR2 SNTAGT. CDR3 coding DNA: TGTGCCAGCAGTGACGCGGGGGGGGCAGGAGAGACCCAGTACTTC. Its translation is CASSDAGGAGETQYF.